The clone carrying this TCR beta chain was found once. This entry is derived from a study of blood T cell repertoires in COVID-19. The wider study: Sites across the United States, Italy and Spain contributed samples from acute and convalescent COVID-19. From T cells, B-cell-depleted T cells, or PBMCs came the material, which was cDNA or gDNA.

Followed longitudinally, the Seattle patients had been enrolled during active infection. In the authors' workflow: Cell counts per sample came from amplifying reference gene primers. Measured with immunoSEQ multiplex PCR; TCRdb has only the in-frame clones, and not every one. V, J and clone size reflect that table, while D and trimming were determined from the DNA. Found here are about 250,000 clones, roughly 84% of them singletons; the top ten hold about a sixth. The ends lost 7 bases at V and 8 bases at J; junction bases unmatched: 11. CDR1 is SGHRS, CDR2 YFSETQ, per germline. CDR3 length: 13 residues.

The rearrangement joins TRBV5-1 to TRBJ1-2; TRBD1 matches at 7 bases. The material sequenced was peripheral blood. The receptor was derived from a person in their 70s with COVID-19, enrolled during active disease. Here the CDR3 DNA reads TGCGCCAGCGAGAATGGGACAGTCATCGGCTACACCTTC. Translating gives CASENGTVIGYTF. The entire variable domain, with the rest obtained from reference TRBV5-1 and TRBJ1-2, is as follows: KAGVTQTPRYLIKTRGQQVTLSCSPISGHRSVSWYQQTPGQGLQFLFEYFSETQRNKGNFPGRFSGRQFSNSRSEMNVSTLELGDSALYLCASENGTVIGYTFGSGTRLTVV.